This TCR beta chain stems from a study of metastatic and nonmetastatic thyroid tumors (dated by TCRdb to 2020 to 2021). About the investigation overall: For patients with malignant and with benign thyroid disease, the researchers compared repertoires between peripheral blood samples and tumor or nodule tissue samples.

Relative to germline, V is missing 5 bases and J is missing 2 bases, with 17 bases of the junction outside any gene match. Counted from cysteine to phenylalanine, this CDR3 has 18 amino acids. Only the CDR3 DNA stays, 54 bases, in frame from base 1. CDR1 and CDR2 were assigned from the germline V gene as MNHEY and SVGAGI. Libraries were made using PCR. The listed sequencing device is Illumina HiSeq 4000. High-throughput sequencing was used to profile the TCR beta-chain CDR3 region of every patient. The study's processing was this. The researchers built a classifier to tell apart papillary thyroid cancer patients with distant metastasis, based on CDR3 differences among clinicopathological groups. Repertoire diversity was assessed with the Shannon index, and tumor-blood repertoire similarity with the Morisita-Horn index. Starting from the raw public reads, TCRdb applied fastp trimming at Q25, assembled clones with MiXCR and retained in-frame beta chains. TCRdb, not the authors, supplied the V and J calls. This sample is represented by thousands of clones; approximately 30% of them were singletons. The ten largest clones add up to 20% to 30% of the sample.

As for this clone: No antigen is known for it. Base qualities are not at hand, and no much larger clone is one base apart.

Before undergoing thyroid surgery, none of the patients had been given any kind of treatment. Using T-cell receptor beta sequencing, the researchers looked back retrospectively at clinical samples from patients, gathered between about 2012 and 2019. Overall study outcomes, separate from this receptor: In both blood and tumor samples, malignant tumors were reported to have significantly higher TCR beta diversity than benign nodules.

The sample comprised adjacent normal tissue. This clonotype was obtained from a female donor with papillary thyroid cancer or a benign thyroid nodule (not recorded which). Some clones in this sample may be carry-over from other donors' samples. The V and J segments used are TRBV6-5 and TRBJ1-1; TRBD1 matches 7 bases in the middle. The CDR3 region reads CASSPLLWDSRPNTEAFF. The bases are TGTGCCAGCAGTCCACTTTTGTGGGACAGTCGACCTAACACTGAAGCTTTCTTT.